These 27 T cell receptor beta chains share one sample of origin, sequenced in a study of blood T cells in healthy people across ages. Combining a sample-barcoded 5' primer with a J-beta primer mix, a second PCR ran for about 6 to 12 cycles. TCRdb re-called the 5' RACE reads through MiXCR, storing one row per CDR3 protein. The data hold nearly 800,000 distinct CDR3 sequences, with just under 25% observed a single time. The sample also formed part of further work on T cells of mothers and their children.

Sequences were obtained from blood. All receptors derive from a boy aged 5-17 years in good health.

The gene calls are TRBV7-2 and TRBJ2-5; D unresolved. Germline values: CDR1 SGHTA, CDR2 FQGNSA. The CDR3 runs to 14 residues. The germline V and J ends were trimmed by 1 base and 4 bases, with 10 bases remaining between them. The CDR3: CASSLGGERETQYF. CDR3 bases: TGTGCCAGCAGCTTAGGTGGTGAGCGAGAGACCCAGTACTTC.

The chain has TRBV15 and TRBJ2-1, with D perhaps matching TRBD1 (6 bases). The end of the DNA aligns better with TRBJ2-7, so the J call may be wrong. CDR1 is LNHNV, CDR2 YYDKDF, per germline (reference sequence). This CDR3 spans 15 amino acids. In nucleotides, the CDR3 is TGTGCCACCAGCAGAGAAAGGGACACATACTACGAGCAGTACTTC. Amino acid sequence: CATSRERDTYYEQYF.

This clonotype was observed a single time. The chain recombines TRBV2 with TRBJ2-5; 7 bases are shared with TRBD1. Germline V gene sequence: CDR1 SNHLY, CDR2 FYNNEI. With V trimmed by 9 bases and J by 2 bases, 6 bases remained unmatched. The CDR3 consists of 13 residues. CDR3 coding DNA: TGTGCCAGGGGGGACAGTAAACAAGAGACCCAGTACTTC. This sequence encodes CARGDSKQETQYF.

This chain links TRBV4-3 with TRBJ1-2; 7 bases map to TRBD1. V gave up 0 bases and J gave up 5 bases; unmatched junction bases: 6. Looked up from germline, CDR1 is LGHNA and CDR2 is YSLEER. The CDR3 runs to 15 residues. CDR3 loop: CASSQDWDSSYGYTF. In nucleotides, the CDR3 is TGCGCCAGCAGCCAAGATTGGGACAGCTCGTATGGCTACACCTTC.

This clonotype occurred a few times. For the CDR3, the DNA is TGCAGTGCTAGAGATCTAGCGGGCACCAAAAACATTCAGTACTTC. It yields the protein CSARDLAGTKNIQYF. J is TRBJ2-4 and V is TRBV20-1, with 8 bases lining up with TRBD2. The CDR3 consists of 15 residues. CDR1 DFQATT and CDR2 SNEGSKA come from the germline V gene (reference sequence). J was trimmed by 2 bases and V by 0 bases; bases with no gene match: 3.

This rearrangement joins TRBV12-3 or TRBV12-4 to TRBJ1-5; tentatively, D is TRBD1 (6 bases). Deletions cut 5 bases from V and 2 bases from J, with 16 bases between. This CDR3 is built from 16 residues. For the CDR3, the DNA is TGTGCCAGCAGTCCCTTAGGGGGAGAAGGCAATCAGCCCCAGCATTTT. It is translated as CASSPLGGEGNQPQHF.

This clonotype was counted between two and nine times. The chain uses TRBV10-3 and TRBJ2-1; TRBD2 is a possible D gene (5 bases). Germline CDR1 is ENHRY and CDR2 is SYGVKD. The CDR3 extends over 13 amino acids. Trimming removed 5 bases at V and 5 bases at J, with 10 bases between. CDR3 loop: CAISRTPHNEQFF. In DNA, the CDR3 is TGTGCCATCAGTAGGACTCCCCACAATGAGCAGTTCTTC.

This rearrangement joins TRBV28 to TRBJ1-2, with no clear D. The CDR3 has 14 residues. Trimming removed 4 bases from V and 4 bases from J, with 13 bases in between. Germline CDR1 reads MDHEN; CDR2 reads SYDVKM. CDR3 coding DNA: TGTGCCAGCAGTTGGAAGGGTTTTGGCTATGGCTACACCTTC. Translating it yields CASSWKGFGYGYTF.

The V gene is TRBV20-1, the J gene TRBJ2-3; a possible D gene is TRBD2 (6 bases). CDR3 length equals 16 residues. With 5 bases removed from V and 0 bases from J, the gap between germline ends came to 18 bases. Germline CDR1 is DFQATT and CDR2 is SNEGSKA (reference sequence). The CDR3 sequence is CSAGPPRSGSTDTQYF. The CDR3 DNA follows: TGCAGTGCTGGCCCCCCCAGAAGCGGGAGCACAGATACGCAGTATTTT.

The sample holds a few counts of this clonotype. The chain links TRBV7-2 to TRBJ1-1; tentatively, D is TRBD1 (5 bases). Trimming shortened V by 5 bases and J by 8 bases, and 15 bases separated the two germline ends. CDR1 and CDR2 (germline): SGHTA, FQGNSA. This CDR3 is built from 13 residues. CDR3 loop: CASSPTGPLEAFF. The CDR3 DNA reads TGTGCCAGCAGCCCCACAGGACCCCTCGAAGCTTTCTTT.

In its sample, this clonotype was seen a few times. The chain has TRBV29-1 and TRBJ2-3; D may be TRBD1 or TRBD2 (6 bases each). The CDR3 totals 15 residues. Germline assignment: CDR1 SQVTM and CDR2 ANQGSEA. The V and J ends lost 5 bases and 4 bases respectively, with 19 bases between them. CDR3: CSVPRPGGSADTQYF. The CDR3 nucleotides are TGCAGCGTTCCCCGACCCGGGGGCAGCGCAGATACGCAGTATTTT.

This clonotype was observed a handful of times. Germline and junction disagree at one end, which may indicate a read error. The rearrangement uses TRBV6-1 and TRBJ1-2; 8 bases agree with TRBD1. Germline CDR1 and CDR2: MNHNS and SASEGT. The CDR3 contains 15 residues. This chain's CDR3 is CASSDPGGGFDGYAF. The CDR3 coding sequence is TGTGCCAGCAGTGACCCAGGGGGCGGGTTTGATGGCTACGCCTTC.

This clonotype was picked up a small number of times. This CDR3 reads CASEGGLRYNEQFF. CDR3 sequence (DNA): TGTGCCAGTGAGGGGGGTCTACGTTACAATGAGCAGTTCTTC. The chain has TRBV2 and TRBJ2-5; D may match TRBD1 or TRBD2 (6 bases each). TRBJ2-1 matches the DNA end more closely, so the J call is doubtful. The CDR3 has 14 amino acids. Germline V gives CDR1 SNHLY, CDR2 FYNNEI.

The chain uses TRBV12-3 or TRBV12-4 and TRBJ1-2, with 7 bases lining up with TRBD1. The CDR3 has 12 residues. V dropped 6 bases and J dropped 8; count of bases not matched to a gene: 6. The CDR3 is CASSPRGRGYTF. DNA for the CDR3: TGTGCCAGCAGCCCTAGGGGGCGGGGCTACACCTTC.

The chain recombines TRBV12-3 or TRBV12-4 with TRBJ1-1; D gene unclear. Trimming pared 5 bases from V and 2 bases from J, leaving 9 bases between. The CDR3 has 13 residues. The chain's CDR3 is CASSVKANTEAFF. CDR3 nucleotide sequence: TGTGCCAGCAGTGTTAAAGCAAACACTGAAGCTTTCTTT.

CDR3 sequence (DNA): TGTGCTAGCGGCTTGGGCCTAGCGGGGTCAGAGACCCAGTACTTC. This gives the protein CASGLGLAGSETQYF. The V call is TRBV7-7, the J call TRBJ2-5; 9 bases line up with TRBD2. The germline CDR1 and CDR2 sequences are SSHAT and FNYEAQ (reference sequence). The CDR3 extends over 15 amino acids. Based on the CDR3 plus reference TRBV7-7 and TRBJ2-5, the full variable domain is GAGVSQSPRYKVTKRGQDVTLRCDPISSHATLYWYQQALGQGPEFLTYFNYEAQPDKSGLPSDRFSAERPEGSISTLTIQRTEQRDSAMYRCASGLGLAGSETQYFGPGTRLLVL.

This chain connects TRBV7-2 to TRBJ1-4; TRBD1 might be the D (5 bases). Germline loops: CDR1 SGHTA, CDR2 FQGNSA. This CDR3 has 15 amino acids. V was clipped by 3 bases and J by 1 base, with 9 bases between them. CDR3 DNA: TGTGCCAGCAGCTTTCGGGGGAGAACTAATGAAAAACTGTTTTTT. It codes for CASSFRGRTNEKLFF. Drawing the rest from reference TRBV7-2 and TRBJ1-4, the complete variable domain is GAGVSQSPSNKVTEKGKDVELRCDPISGHTALYWYRQSLGQGLEFLIYFQGNSAPDKSGLPSDRFSAERTGGSVSTLTIQRTQQEDSAVYLCASSFRGRTNEKLFFGSGTQLSVL.

This clonotype showed up just a few times. This clone may be a read error of a much larger clone one base away. The V call is TRBV7-6, the J call TRBJ2-3; 15 bases agree with TRBD2. CDR1 SGHVS and CDR2 FNYEAQ come from the germline V gene. The CDR3 sequence is 19 residues long. CDR3 in DNA: TGTGCCGGCAGCTCTGGACTAGCGGGGGGGCAAGGGACATCAGATACGCAGTATTTT. Encoded protein: CAGSSGLAGGQGTSDTQYF.

V usage is TRBV7-2 and J usage is TRBJ2-3; TRBD2 agrees at 9 bases. The CDR3 runs 13 residues. CDR1 and CDR2 (germline): SGHTA, FQGNSA. J lost 7 bases, V lost 5 bases, and 4 bases had no gene match. CDR3 residues: CASSTGLAYTQYF. CDR3 coding DNA: TGTGCCAGCAGCACGGGACTAGCATATACGCAGTATTTT.

CDR3 in amino acids: CASSSSRGGAGHEQFF. The CDR3 nucleotides read TGTGCCAGCAGCTCCTCCCGTGGGGGGGCCGGGCATGAGCAGTTCTTC. The chain combines TRBV7-9 with TRBJ2-1, with D maybe TRBD2 (7 bases). V shed 4 bases and J shed 8 bases, with 21 bases lying between them. CDR3 length: 16 residues. CDR1 is SEHNR, CDR2 FQNEAQ, per germline (reference sequence).

The chain employs TRBV27 and TRBJ2-1; possible D gene TRBD2, 6 bases. V was pared by 3 bases and J by 3 bases, with 21 bases between. Germline loops: CDR1 MNHEY, CDR2 SMNVEV (reference sequence). CDR3 size: 18 residues. In nucleotides, the CDR3 is TGTGCCAGCAGTTTTAGCAGAGCGGGCCAAGCCTTCTACAATGAGCAGTTCTTC. It is translated as CASSFSRAGQAFYNEQFF.

This chain connects TRBV14 to TRBJ2-7; D is undetermined. The CDR3 contains 12 residues. Germline assignment: CDR1 SGHDN and CDR2 FVKESK. Trimming removed 1 base from V and 3 bases from J, with 4 bases in between. The CDR3 spells CASSQAGYEQYF. In DNA form, the CDR3 reads TGTGCCAGCAGCCAAGCTGGCTACGAGCAGTACTTC.

This chain uses TRBV25-1 with TRBJ2-7, with unresolved D. The last part of the DNA fits TRBJ2-1 better; the J call may be wrong. This CDR3 comprises 13 residues. The germline V gene has CDR1 MGHDK and CDR2 SYGVNS. The CDR3 sequence: CASSPPTDDEQFF. DNA of the CDR3: TGTGCCAGCAGCCCACCCACCGACGATGAGCAGTTCTTC.

The chain has TRBV29-1 and TRBJ1-1; no reliable D call. In germline, CDR1 is SQVTM, CDR2 ANQGSEA. The CDR3 covers 11 residues. Trimming removed 5 bases from V and 5 bases from J, with 9 bases in between. CDR3 residues: CSVIRLTEAFF. The CDR3 DNA follows: TGCAGCGTTATAAGGCTTACTGAAGCTTTCTTT. Based on the CDR3 plus reference TRBV29-1 and TRBJ1-1, the full variable domain is SAVISQKPSRDICQRGTSLTIQCQVDSQVTMMFWYRQQPGQSLTLIATANQGSEATYESGFVIDKFPISRPNLTFSTLTVSNMSPEDSSIYLCSVIRLTEAFFGQGTRLTVV.

This clonotype was observed a handful of times. This rearrangement joins TRBV12-3 or TRBV12-4 to TRBJ2-1; D remains unclear. With 6 bases removed from V and 0 bases from J, the gap between germline ends came to 12 bases. The CDR3 is made up of 15 amino acids. CDR3 sequence: CASRHDSSSYNEQFF. The CDR3 bases are TGTGCCAGCAGACATGACTCCAGCTCCTACAATGAGCAGTTCTTC.

The J gene is TRBJ2-3, the V gene TRBV20-1; no reliable D call. V lost 0 bases and J lost 2, with 12 bases in between. In germline, CDR1 is DFQATT, CDR2 SNEGSKA (reference sequence). The CDR3 is 15 residues long. The CDR3 nucleotides read TGCAGTGCTAGAGATCTGAGACTTCTCACAGATACGCAGTATTTT. Amino acids: CSARDLRLLTDTQYF.

The chain couples TRBV28 to TRBJ2-2; 7 bases fit TRBD2. The CDR3 is 15 residues long. Unmatched junction bases numbered 3, after V lost 2 bases and J lost 3 bases. Germline-derived CDR1 and CDR2 are MDHEN and SYDVKM. The CDR3 region has the DNA TGTGCCAGCAGTTTACGGCTAGCGGACACCGGGGAGCTGTTTTTT. The encoded protein is CASSLRLADTGELFF. The complete variable domain, with remaining parts taken from reference TRBV28 and TRBJ2-2, reads DVKVTQSSRYLVKRTGEKVFLECVQDMDHENMFWYRQDPGLGLRLIYFSYDVKMKEKGDIPEGYSVSREKKERFSLILESASTNQTSMYLCASSLRLADTGELFFGEGSRLTVL.